This TCR beta chain originates from a study of control samples from healthy donors and cancer patients (dated by TCRdb to 2018 to 2020). Library generation was performed with the immunoSEQ multiplex PCR assay. TCRdb limited this immuneACCESS table to in-frame rearrangements with V and J called. A share of clones is missing; checked studies link under half to unresolved V genes, and the rest is unexplained. The table for this sample lists tens of thousands of clones; around 95% of them were counted only once. Around 1.9% of the sample is in the top ten clones. Taken from the germline V gene (reference sequence), the CDR1 and CDR2 loops are LNHNV and YYDKDF. The CDR3 starts with the cysteine, ends with the phenylalanine, and has 15 residues. Of all the DNA, just the CDR3 is kept, 45 bases in frame from base 1. The V and J ends are trimmed by 2 bases and 2 bases, leaving 9 bases between them. This clone was seen a single time. Its antigen is currently not known. No base quality values were provided; no much bigger clone lies one nucleotide off.

The V and J genes are TRBV15 and TRBJ1-4, with TRBD1 perhaps the D gene, on 5 matching bases. The TCR comes from a woman aged 30 to 39 in good health. Sequenced sample: blood. The nucleotides are TGTGCCACCAGCAGACGCGGGGACACTAATGAAAAACTGTTTTTT. Its product reads: CATSRRGDTNEKLFF. The full variable domain, completed from the reference TRBV15 and TRBJ1-4 proteins outside the CDR3, reads DAMVIQNPRYQVTQFGKPVTLSCSQTLNHNVMYWYQQKSSQAPKLLFHYYDKDFNNEADTPDNFQSRRPNTSFCFLDIRSPGLGDTAMYLCATSRRGDTNEKLFFGSGTQLSVL.